One sample yielded the 14 T cell receptor beta chains listed below, sequenced in a study of identical twins. Each CDR3 protein gets one entry after TCRdb re-called the 5' RACE reads with MiXCR. There are under 300,000 distinct CDR3 sequences in the sample; about an eighth occur only once, and about 9% lies in the top ten. What was sequenced was memory (CD45RO+) T cells sorted from blood. Source of these receptors: a woman aged 18-35 years in good health.

This clonotype was detected a few times. This chain joins TRBV29-1 and TRBJ1-2; TRBD1 is a possible D gene (5 bases). Germline V gene lookup returns CDR1 SQVTM and CDR2 ANQGSEA. Trimming shortened V by 6 bases and J by 7 bases, and 18 bases separated the two germline ends. The CDR3 contains 13 residues. The CDR3 spells CSVTGTVESGYTF. DNA of the CDR3: TGCAGCGTGACCGGGACCGTGGAATCTGGCTACACCTTC.

The chain combines TRBV18 with TRBJ2-7; TRBD2 is a possible D gene (6 bases). Deletions cut 6 bases from V and 6 bases from J, with 12 bases between. The CDR3 runs to 12 residues. The germline CDR1 and CDR2 sequences are KGHSH and LQKENI. The CDR3 coding sequence is TGTGCCAGCTCGGAGGGTCCAGGCGAGCAGTACTTC. It translates to CASSEGPGEQYF.

The chain links TRBV4-1 to TRBJ1-3; D is unclear. Germline CDR1 MGHRA, CDR2 YSYEKL. V lost 4 bases to trimming and J lost 7 bases, with 14 bases between them. This CDR3 is built from 14 residues. The CDR3 nucleotides are TGCGCCAGCAGCCTGTTGGGGATTCGCAACACCATATATTTT. This gives the protein CASSLLGIRNTIYF.

This rearrangement joins TRBV18 to TRBJ1-1; 7 nucleotides align to TRBD1. There are 14 residues in the CDR3. CDR1 is KGHSH and CDR2 is LQKENI in the germline V gene. V lost 9 bases and J lost 6; bases outside the gene matches: 13. CDR3 DNA: TGTGCCAGTGCGCGACTCAACAGGGGCGCTGAAGCTTTCTTT. It yields the protein CASARLNRGAEAFF.

This clonotype was seen a handful of times. For the CDR3, the DNA is TGCGCCAGCAGCCTGCAACCTTCCACAGATACGCAGTATTTT. Encoded protein: CASSLQPSTDTQYF. The V and J genes are TRBV4-1 and TRBJ2-3; D gene ambiguous. CDR1 and CDR2 from the germline V gene are MGHRA and YSYEKL. Trimming shortened V by 4 bases and J by 2 bases, and 10 bases separated the two germline ends. The CDR3 is made up of 14 amino acids.

This clonotype was observed a few times. The chain couples TRBV5-1 to TRBJ2-7, with D unresolved. Germline CDR1 is SGHRS and CDR2 is YFSETQ. V was trimmed by 5 bases and J by 1 base, leaving 16 bases between them. The CDR3 extends over 15 amino acids. The CDR3 DNA reads as TGCGCCAGCAGAGCTTGGGGTGACGGATCCTACGAGCAGTACTTC. Amino acid sequence: CASRAWGDGSYEQYF. The complete variable domain, with remaining parts taken from reference TRBV5-1 and TRBJ2-7, reads KAGVTQTPRYLIKTRGQQVTLSCSPISGHRSVSWYQQTPGQGLQFLFEYFSETQRNKGNFPGRFSGRQFSNSRSEMNVSTLELGDSALYLCASRAWGDGSYEQYFGPGTRLTVT.

The sample holds many counts of this clonotype. The chain is built from TRBV12-3 or TRBV12-4 and TRBJ1-6; weak D call: TRBD1 (6 bases). The CDR3 runs to 14 residues. Trimming took off 3 bases at V and 10 bases at J, with 13 bases between the two ends. The CDR3 here is CASSLGGPRSPLHF. The CDR3 DNA sequence: TGTGCCAGCAGTTTGGGGGGCCCGCGGTCACCCCTCCACTTT.

The V call is TRBV9, the J call TRBJ2-6, with D possibly matching TRBD1 (6 bases). This CDR3 contains 18 residues. Germline V gene lookup returns CDR1 SGDLS and CDR2 YYNGEE. V shed 2 bases and J shed 2 bases, with 17 bases lying between them. DNA for the CDR3: TGTGCCAGCAGCGTCGCACCGGACAGTTGGGCTGGGGCCAACGTCCTGACTTTC. Translated: CASSVAPDSWAGANVLTF.

This clonotype was seen repeatedly, ten times or more. The chain carries TRBV12-3 or TRBV12-4 and TRBJ2-3; TRBD2 matches at 10 bases. The CDR3 covers 16 residues. V gave up 5 bases and J gave up 2 bases; unmatched junction bases: 7. CDR3 sequence reads: CASSQSLAGVTDTQYF. The CDR3 bases are TGTGCCAGCAGTCAATCCCTAGCGGGGGTCACAGATACGCAGTATTTT.

The chain has TRBV4-1 and TRBJ2-1; D gene unclear. CDR1 is MGHRA, CDR2 YSYEKL, per germline. CDR3 size: 13 residues. V lost 1 base and J 13 bases, leaving 14 bases between the germline ends. CDR3 DNA: TGCGCCAGCAGCCAAGCCGACTTAAATATACAGTTCTTC. Residues: CASSQADLNIQFF.

Comment on this clonotype: Given a much more abundant clone one base away, this may be a read error. This rearrangement joins TRBV20-1 to TRBJ2-5, with D possibly matching TRBD2 (6 bases). The germline CDR1 and CDR2 sequences are DFQATT and SNEGSKA (reference sequence). The CDR3 has 14 amino acids. Trimming removed 4 bases at V and 4 bases at J, with 16 bases between. CDR3 amino acids: CSATRRGRVETQYF. Written as DNA, the CDR3 is TGCAGTGCTACCCGACGGGGGAGAGTAGAGACCCAGTACTTC.

CDR3 DNA: TGTGCCAGCAGAGGATTAGAAGCTTTCTTT. This sequence encodes CASRGLEAFF. This chain connects TRBV6-1 to TRBJ1-1; D not certain. Trimming took 6 bases from V and 8 from J, leaving 7 bases between them. The CDR3 covers 10 residues. Germline V gives CDR1 MNHNS, CDR2 SASEGT.

V usage is TRBV2 and J usage is TRBJ1-5; 7 nucleotides line up with TRBD1. V dropped 6 bases and J dropped 4; count of bases not matched to a gene: 6. This CDR3 region has 14 residues. The V gene's germline CDR1 is SNHLY and CDR2 FYNNEI. CDR3 coding DNA: TGTGCCAGCAGGGGAACAGGGGTTAATCAGCCCCAGCATTTT. Residues: CASRGTGVNQPQHF.

This clonotype came up many times. This chain uses TRBV3-1 with TRBJ2-5; no clear D. This CDR3 is 16 amino acids long. The germline V gene encodes CDR1 LGHDT and CDR2 YNNKEL (reference sequence). V was clipped by 6 bases and J by 4 bases, with 21 bases between them. CDR3 protein: CASSGTPSVQRETQYF. CDR3 DNA sequence: TGTGCCAGCAGTGGCACCCCGTCGGTTCAGAGAGAGACCCAGTACTTC.